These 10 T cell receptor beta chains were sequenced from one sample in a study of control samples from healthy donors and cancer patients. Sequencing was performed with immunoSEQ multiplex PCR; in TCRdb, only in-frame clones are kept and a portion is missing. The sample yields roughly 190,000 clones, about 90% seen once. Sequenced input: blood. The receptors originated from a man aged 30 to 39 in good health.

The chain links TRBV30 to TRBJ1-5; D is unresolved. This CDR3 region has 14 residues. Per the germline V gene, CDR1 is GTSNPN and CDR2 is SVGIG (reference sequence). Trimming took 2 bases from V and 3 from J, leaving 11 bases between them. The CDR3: CAWSSAGNNQPQHF. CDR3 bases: TGTGCCTGGAGTTCGGCAGGAAACAATCAGCCCCAGCATTTT.

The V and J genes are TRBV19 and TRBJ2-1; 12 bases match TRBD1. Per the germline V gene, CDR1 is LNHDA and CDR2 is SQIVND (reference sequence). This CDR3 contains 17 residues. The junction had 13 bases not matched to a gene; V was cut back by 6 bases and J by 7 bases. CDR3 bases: TGTGCCAGTAGACCCTCTCCCGGGACAGGGGGCTGGAATGAGCAGTTCTTC. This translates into CASRPSPGTGGWNEQFF.

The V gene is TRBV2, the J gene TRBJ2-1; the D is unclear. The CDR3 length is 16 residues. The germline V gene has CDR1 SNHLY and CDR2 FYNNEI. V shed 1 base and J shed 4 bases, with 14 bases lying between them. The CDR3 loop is CASSEGVSQKYNEQFF. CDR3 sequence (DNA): TGTGCCAGCAGTGAAGGCGTCAGCCAGAAATACAATGAGCAGTTCTTC. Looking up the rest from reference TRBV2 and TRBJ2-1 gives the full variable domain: EPEVTQTPSHQVTQMGQEVILRCVPISNHLYFYWYRQILGQKVEFLVSFYNNEISEKSEIFDDQFSVERPDGSNFTLKIRSTKLEDSAMYFCASSEGVSQKYNEQFFGPGTRLTVL.

The CDR3: CASSQGLDEQYF. The DNA for the CDR3 is TGTGCCAGCAGTCAGGGCTTGGACGAGCAGTACTTC. The V call is TRBV7-9, the J call TRBJ2-7; a weak D match, TRBD1 (5 bases). Looked up from germline, CDR1 is SEHNR and CDR2 is FQNEAQ (reference sequence). The CDR3 contains 12 residues. The ends were cut back, 6 bases at V and 5 bases at J, with 11 bases in the middle.

CDR3 sequence reads: CASELNAGGQPQHF. CDR3 sequence (DNA): TGTGCCAGCGAACTAAATGCGGGGGGACAGCCCCAGCATTTT. V and J are TRBV2 and TRBJ1-5, with a weak D call TRBD1 (5 bases). Trimming stripped 8 bases from V and 7 bases from J, with 18 bases between. The germline V gene has CDR1 SNHLY and CDR2 FYNNEI. This CDR3 region has 14 residues.

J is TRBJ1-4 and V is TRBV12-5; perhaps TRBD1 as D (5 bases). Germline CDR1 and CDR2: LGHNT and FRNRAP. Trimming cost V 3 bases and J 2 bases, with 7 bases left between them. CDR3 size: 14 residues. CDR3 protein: CASGFGGTNEKLFF. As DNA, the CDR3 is TGTGCTAGTGGTTTCGGGGGGACTAATGAAAAACTGTTTTTT.

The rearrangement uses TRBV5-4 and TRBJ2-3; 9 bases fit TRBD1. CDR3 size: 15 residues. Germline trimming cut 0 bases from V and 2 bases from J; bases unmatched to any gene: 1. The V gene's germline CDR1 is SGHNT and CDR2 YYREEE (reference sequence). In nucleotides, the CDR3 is TGTGCCAGCAGCTTGGGGGACAGGGCCACAGATACGCAGTATTTT. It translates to CASSLGDRATDTQYF.

CDR3 amino acids: CASRDRTSGVYSPLHF. CDR3 sequence (DNA): TGTGCCAGCAGGGACAGGACCTCGGGCGTCTATTCACCCCTCCACTTT. The chain employs TRBV2 and TRBJ1-6, with 7 nucleotides matching TRBD1. V lost 6 bases, J lost 8 bases, and 13 bases stayed unmatched. Per germline, CDR1 SNHLY and CDR2 FYNNEI. The CDR3 extends over 16 amino acids. Looking up the rest from reference TRBV2 and TRBJ1-6 gives the full variable domain: EPEVTQTPSHQVTQMGQEVILRCVPISNHLYFYWYRQILGQKVEFLVSFYNNEISEKSEIFDDQFSVERPDGSNFTLKIRSTKLEDSAMYFCASRDRTSGVYSPLHFGNGTRLTVT.

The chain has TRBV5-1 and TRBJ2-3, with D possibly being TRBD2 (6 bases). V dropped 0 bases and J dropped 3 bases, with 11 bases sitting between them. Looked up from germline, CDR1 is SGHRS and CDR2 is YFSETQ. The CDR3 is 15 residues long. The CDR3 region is CASSLVGGRTDTQYF. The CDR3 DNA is TGCGCCAGCAGCTTGGTGGGGGGAAGAACAGATACGCAGTATTTT. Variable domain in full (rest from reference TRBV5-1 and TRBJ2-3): KAGVTQTPRYLIKTRGQQVTLSCSPISGHRSVSWYQQTPGQGLQFLFEYFSETQRNKGNFPGRFSGRQFSNSRSEMNVSTLELGDSALYLCASSLVGGRTDTQYFGPGTRLTVL.

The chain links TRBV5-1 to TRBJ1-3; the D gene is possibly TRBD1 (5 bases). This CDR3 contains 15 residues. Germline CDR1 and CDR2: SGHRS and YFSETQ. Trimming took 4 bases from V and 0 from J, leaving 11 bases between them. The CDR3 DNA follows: TGCGCCAGCAGCCCCTGGGGGGTCTCTGGAAACACCATATATTTT. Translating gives CASSPWGVSGNTIYF.